One and the same sample provided the 23 T cell receptor beta chains below, sequenced in a study of cytomegalovirus exposure and HLA in healthy donors. Use of 60 Vbeta and 13 Jbeta primers characterized the PCR. The protocol was immunoSEQ multiplex PCR, while the TCRdb copy is restricted to in-frame clones and leaves out a portion. The sample consists of about 190,000 clones, roughly 75% of them appearing once. Sequenced: PBMCs. These receptors came from a young man in good health and CMV-seropositive.

This chain links TRBV5-1 with TRBJ2-1; TRBD1 is a possible D gene (5 bases). Trimming removed 0 bases at V and 4 bases at J, with 8 bases between. The germline V gene has CDR1 SGHRS and CDR2 YFSETQ. The length of the CDR3 is 14 residues. CDR3 coding DNA: TGCGCCAGCAGCTTGGGGGGCCTATACAATGAGCAGTTCTTC. It specifies CASSLGGLYNEQFF.

The V and J genes are TRBV6-5 and TRBJ2-1; no firm D call. Trimming took 3 bases from V and 6 from J, leaving 6 bases between them. Germline V gene data show CDR1 as MNHEY and CDR2 as SVGAGI. The CDR3 runs 12 residues. CDR3 sequence (DNA): TGTGCCAGCAGTTATGGGCCCAATGAGCAGTTCTTC. It codes for CASSYGPNEQFF.

The table lists this clone with a few counts. The rearrangement links TRBV5-1 to TRBJ2-3; 8 positions match TRBD2. The CDR3 spans 15 residues. The V gene end was trimmed by 0 bases and the J gene end by 1 base; junction bases not matched to a gene: 1. CDR1 and CDR2 from the germline V gene are SGHRS and YFSETQ. CDR3 nucleotides: TGCGCCAGCAGCTTGGTTAGCGGGGGCACAGATACGCAGTATTTT. Translated, it gives CASSLVSGGTDTQYF.

This clone showed up just a few times. The V call is TRBV9, the J call TRBJ2-1; 12 bases align to TRBD2. Looked up from germline, CDR1 is SGDLS and CDR2 is YYNGEE. V dropped 3 bases and J dropped 9; count of bases not matched to a gene: 4. This CDR3 has 14 residues. The CDR3 DNA sequence: TGTGCCAGCAGCGGCCTAGCGGGAGGGGGTGAGCAGTTCTTC. Residues: CASSGLAGGGEQFF.

V is TRBV9 and J is TRBJ2-5; D is perhaps TRBD1 (6 bases). Matching the DNA end better, TRBJ2-7 makes the J call doubtful. Germline lookup yields CDR1 SGDLS and CDR2 YYNGEE. CDR3 length: 14 amino acids. CDR3 sequence: CASSVTGTDYEQYF. The CDR3 DNA follows: TGTGCCAGCAGCGTTACAGGGACGGATTACGAGCAGTACTTC.

CDR3 amino acids: CASSESLAGGLGTQYF. The DNA for the CDR3 is TGCGCCAGCAGTGAGTCTCTAGCGGGGGGGCTGGGGACCCAGTACTTC. The chain uses TRBV10-1 and TRBJ2-5, with 12 bases that match TRBD2. The V and J ends lost 0 bases and 7 bases, in that order; junction bases with no gene match: 6. CDR1 WNHNN and CDR2 SYGVQD come from the germline V gene (reference sequence). This CDR3 has 16 residues.

The V gene is TRBV5-6, the J gene TRBJ1-1; the match to TRBD1 covers 9 bases. The CDR3 totals 15 residues. Germline loops: CDR1 SGHDT, CDR2 YYEEEE. Trimming cost V 4 bases and J 5 bases; bases outside gene matches: 9. The CDR3 here is CASSTPGQGDTEAFF. As DNA, the CDR3 is TGTGCCAGCAGCACCCCGGGACAGGGAGATACTGAAGCTTTCTTT.

The chain couples TRBV19 to TRBJ1-5, with D possibly matching TRBD1 (6 bases). In germline, CDR1 is LNHDA, CDR2 SQIVND (reference sequence). Trimming cost V 4 bases and J 0 bases, with 16 bases left between them. This CDR3 is 17 amino acids long. CDR3 DNA sequence: TGTGCCAGTAGTAGGCGGGGGGCCCCGTATAGCAATCAGCCCCAGCATTTT. Protein sequence: CASSRRGAPYSNQPQHF.

This chain links TRBV10-1 with TRBJ2-1, with D possibly TRBD2 on 6 matching bases. The CDR3 sequence is 14 residues long. With 6 bases removed from V and 3 bases from J, the gap between germline ends came to 12 bases. Per germline, CDR1 WNHNN and CDR2 SYGVQD (reference sequence). The CDR3 region is CASRPSVDYNEQFF. CDR3 in DNA: TGCGCCAGCAGGCCTAGCGTAGACTACAATGAGCAGTTCTTC.

This clone has only one observation. The chain combines TRBV7-6 with TRBJ2-5, with D perhaps matching TRBD1 (6 bases). The CDR3 consists of 15 residues. Germline V CDR1 and CDR2: SGHVS, FNYEAQ. Deletions cut 0 bases from V and 5 bases from J, with 13 bases between. As DNA, the CDR3 is TGTGCCAGCAGCTTAGCGGGGGCCAGGGAGGAGACCCAGTACTTC. Translation gives CASSLAGAREETQYF.

The J gene is TRBJ2-5, the V gene TRBV6-5; the match to TRBD1 covers 7 bases. The DNA end favors TRBJ2-7, so the J call may be wrong. Germline CDR1 is MNHEY and CDR2 is SVGAGI. This CDR3 is 16 amino acids long. CDR3 DNA: TGTGCCAGCAGTTACGCTTTTACTACAGGGGACCACGAGCAGTACTTC. Its protein product is CASSYAFTTGDHEQYF.

The chain couples TRBV7-2 to TRBJ1-5; tentative D call: TRBD1 (5 bases). Germline V CDR1 and CDR2: SGHTA, FQGNSA. The CDR3 totals 16 residues. V lost 5 bases, J lost 5 bases, and 19 bases lay in between. CDR3 region: CASSIMGPWGDQPQHF. The CDR3 DNA is TGTGCCAGCAGCATAATGGGCCCTTGGGGGGATCAGCCCCAGCATTTT.

The genes are TRBV19 and TRBJ2-1, with D perhaps TRBD2 (6 bases). The CDR3 totals 14 residues. Trimming shortened V by 5 bases and J by 10 bases, and 18 bases separated the two germline ends. CDR1 is LNHDA and CDR2 is SQIVND in the germline V gene (reference sequence). The CDR3 protein is CASSPSAGKGEQFF. DNA of the CDR3: TGTGCCAGTAGTCCCAGCGCGGGGAAAGGGGAGCAGTTCTTC.

The chain has TRBV19 and TRBJ1-1; a weak D match, TRBD1 (6 bases). This CDR3 contains 13 residues. CDR1 is LNHDA and CDR2 is SQIVND in the germline V gene (reference sequence). The V end was cut by 7 bases, the J end by 6 bases, with 15 bases between. The CDR3: CASNLRGWAEAFF. The CDR3 DNA reads TGTGCCAGTAACTTGAGGGGGTGGGCTGAAGCTTTCTTT.

The chain carries TRBV11-3 and TRBJ2-1, with D maybe TRBD1 (6 bases). The ends were cut back, 3 bases at V and 8 bases at J, with 17 bases in the middle. Germline CDR1 SGHNT, CDR2 YENEEA. The length of the CDR3 is 15 residues. This CDR3 reads CASSFTTGRLDEQFF. As DNA, the CDR3 is TGTGCCAGCAGCTTTACGACAGGCCGTTTGGATGAGCAGTTCTTC.

This chain connects TRBV18 to TRBJ2-5; the D gene is possibly TRBD1 (6 bases). The V end lost 5 bases, the J end lost 4 bases, and 17 bases lay between the germline ends. The CDR3 is 15 amino acids. In germline, CDR1 is KGHSH, CDR2 LQKENI. DNA of the CDR3: TGTGCCAGCTCAGAGGGAGACAGGCTGGGAGAGACCCAGTACTTC. As protein: CASSEGDRLGETQYF. The full variable domain, with the rest looked up from reference TRBV18 and TRBJ2-5, is NAGVMQNPRHLVRRRGQEARLRCSPMKGHSHVYWYRQLPEEGLKFMVYLQKENIIDESGMPKERFSAEFPKEGPSILRIQQVVRGDSAAYFCASSEGDRLGETQYFGPGTRLLVL.

This rearrangement joins TRBV2 to TRBJ2-5, with D possibly being TRBD1 (6 bases). The CDR3 loop spans 15 amino acids. Germline assignment: CDR1 SNHLY and CDR2 FYNNEI. Trimming shortened V by 5 bases and J by 2 bases, and 15 bases separated the two germline ends. The CDR3 protein is CASSLGQTPQETQYF. In DNA, the CDR3 is TGTGCCAGCAGTCTCGGACAGACCCCTCAAGAGACCCAGTACTTC.

The chain links TRBV29-1 to TRBJ2-3; D call uncertain. CDR3 length: 14 residues. Looked up from germline, CDR1 is SQVTM and CDR2 is ANQGSEA. Trimming left V 7 bases short and J 2 bases short, with 16 bases between. The CDR3 DNA follows: TGCAGCGCGCTGACTCCTTTCCACACAGATACGCAGTATTTT. It encodes CSALTPFHTDTQYF.

CDR3 sequence: CASSSGELSRDEQYF. The CDR3 DNA follows: TGTGCCAGCAGTTCAGGGGAGCTTTCTCGGGACGAGCAGTACTTC. This chain joins TRBV27 and TRBJ2-7; D possibly corresponds to TRBD1 (6 bases). Germline loops: CDR1 MNHEY, CDR2 SMNVEV (reference sequence). With 4 bases removed from V and 5 bases from J, the gap between germline ends came to 18 bases. The CDR3 covers 15 residues.

The V call is TRBV7-8, the J call TRBJ1-4, with 7 bases aligning to TRBD1. There are 15 residues in the CDR3. Germline CDR1 reads SGHVS; CDR2 reads FQNEAQ. V trimming: 5 bases; J trimming: 1 base; junction bases outside the gene matches: 4. The CDR3 loop reads CASSLYRGTNEKLFF. The CDR3 DNA reads as TGTGCCAGCAGCCTCTACAGGGGAACTAATGAAAAACTGTTTTTT.

The chain has TRBV5-5 and TRBJ2-1; tentatively, D is TRBD2 (6 bases). The V and J ends lost 0 bases and 0 bases respectively, with 7 bases between them. The CDR3 totals 15 residues. Germline V gene lookup returns CDR1 SGHKS and CDR2 YYEKEE (reference sequence). For the CDR3, the DNA is TGTGCCAGCAGCTTGGGGGGGGACTCCTACAATGAGCAGTTCTTC. Protein sequence: CASSLGGDSYNEQFF.

V usage is TRBV19 and J usage is TRBJ2-3; possibly TRBD2 for D (5 bases). The CDR3 has 14 amino acids. V was clipped by 5 bases and J by 3 bases, with 12 bases between them. Germline CDR1 LNHDA, CDR2 SQIVND (reference sequence). CDR3 amino acids: CASSSKGETDTQYF. The CDR3 nucleotides read TGTGCCAGTAGTTCAAAGGGAGAGACAGATACGCAGTATTTT.

The chain recombines TRBV28 with TRBJ1-5, with D possibly matching TRBD1 (5 bases). The CDR3 length is 13 residues. Germline V lookup: CDR1 MDHEN, CDR2 SYDVKM. Deletions cut 11 bases from V and 7 bases from J, with 18 bases between. CDR3 in DNA: TGTGCCGCTATTCGAGGGGCGGGACAGCCCCAGCATTTT. It is translated as CAAIRGAGQPQHF.